This T cell receptor beta chain emerged from a study of early T cells in non-severe SARS-CoV-2 infection. Study-wide context: With bulk RNA from unsorted whole blood as input, sequencing yielded unpaired chains. Study results and limitations: Anti-spike CD8 responses were favored in VDJdb matching, and private and CD4 specificities were missed.

Points on this clonotype: What it recognizes is unknown.

CDR1 SGHTA and CDR2 FQGNSA come from the germline V gene. The CDR3 consists of 14 residues. Trimming pared 4 bases from V and 2 bases from J, leaving 9 bases between. Unique molecular identifier tags were affixed to discrete cDNA molecules. TCRdb passed the 5' RACE reads through MiXCR, listing each CDR3 protein once. The sample has 60,000 or so distinct CDR3 sequences, 7.5% to 9.5% seen once; the top ten hold under 4.5%. The V and J genes are TRBV7-2 and TRBJ1-3; TRBD1 might be the D (6 bases). This TCR was recovered from an adult who was a healthcare worker with PCR-confirmed SARS-CoV-2 infection or an uninfected control (not recorded which). The specimen was whole blood, collected at baseline. CDR3 region: CASSYRVTGNTIYF. DNA of the CDR3: TGTGCCAGCAGCTACAGGGTCACTGGAAACACCATATATTTT.